The entry that follows covers one T cell receptor (beta chain) sequence. Its matching antigen is unknown. These data belong to a study of a mutant IDH1 vaccine in newly diagnosed glioma. Using immunoSEQ multiplex PCR, the repertoire was profiled, and TCRdb retains in-frame clones only, with some absent. The sample records tens of thousands of clones, about four fifths being singletons. In germline, CDR1 is SEHNR, CDR2 FQNEAQ (reference sequence). Trimming at V came to 7 bases and at J to 0 bases, leaving 7 bases not matched to a gene. The CDR3 is made up of 15 amino acids. Findings and limits, study-wide: Seemingly, pseudoprogression had no relation to changes in the top peripheral T cell clonotypes.

Stated time point: baseline, week 1 (first vaccination visit). The treatment here: pre-vaccination baseline after standard-of-care therapy. The origin of this receptor is a woman between 50 and 59 years old with glioma. V and J are TRBV7-9 and TRBJ1-2; 8 bases line up with TRBD1. The material sequenced was PBMCs, taken from a glioma patient treated with radiotherapy, temozolomide or both. CDR3 DNA: TGTGCCAGCATCAAAACGGGACAGGCTAACTATGGCTACACCTTC. Its translation is CASIKTGQANYGYTF.